This section outlines one T cell receptor (beta chain) sequence together with its context. The data belong to a study of T cell changes during pregnancy in multiple sclerosis. Sequencing used immunoSEQ multiplex PCR; TCRdb keeps in-frame clones, though not all of them. The sample yields some 55,000 clones, approximately 87% seen once. V was pared by 3 bases and J by 0 bases, with 12 bases between. Germline loops: CDR1 KGHSH, CDR2 LQKENI. This CDR3 has 16 residues. Sequences were obtained from peripheral blood from another person, used as feeder cells. This rearrangement joins TRBV18 to TRBJ1-5; D possibly corresponds to TRBD1 (6 bases). The sequence was obtained from a human donor whose cells served as feeder cells for cultures in a pregnancy study. The CDR3 loop reads CASSPRGANSNQPQHF. The DNA for the CDR3 is TGTGCCAGCTCACCTAGGGGGGCGAATAGCAATCAGCCCCAGCATTTT. The full variable domain, with the rest looked up from reference TRBV18 and TRBJ1-5, is NAGVMQNPRHLVRRRGQEARLRCSPMKGHSHVYWYRQLPEEGLKFMVYLQKENIIDESGMPKERFSAEFPKEGPSILRIQQVVRGDSAAYFCASSPRGANSNQPQHFGDGTRLSIL.